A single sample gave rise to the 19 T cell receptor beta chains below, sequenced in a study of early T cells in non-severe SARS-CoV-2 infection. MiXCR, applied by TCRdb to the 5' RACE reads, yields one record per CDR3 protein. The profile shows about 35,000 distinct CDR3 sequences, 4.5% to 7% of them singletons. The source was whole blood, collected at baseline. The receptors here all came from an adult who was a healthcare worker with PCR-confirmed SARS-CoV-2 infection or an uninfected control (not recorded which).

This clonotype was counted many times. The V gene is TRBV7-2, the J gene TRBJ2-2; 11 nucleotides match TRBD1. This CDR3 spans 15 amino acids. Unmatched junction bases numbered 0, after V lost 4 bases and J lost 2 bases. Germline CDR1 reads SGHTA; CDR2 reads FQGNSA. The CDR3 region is CASSWTGGNTGELFF. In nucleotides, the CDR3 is TGTGCCAGCAGCTGGACAGGGGGCAACACCGGGGAGCTGTTTTTT.

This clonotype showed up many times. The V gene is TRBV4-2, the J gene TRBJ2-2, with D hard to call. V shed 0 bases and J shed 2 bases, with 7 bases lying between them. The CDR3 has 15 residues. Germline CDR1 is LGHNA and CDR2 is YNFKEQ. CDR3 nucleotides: TGTGCCAGCAGCCAAGAAGGCGATAACACCGGGGAGCTGTTTTTT. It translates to CASSQEGDNTGELFF.

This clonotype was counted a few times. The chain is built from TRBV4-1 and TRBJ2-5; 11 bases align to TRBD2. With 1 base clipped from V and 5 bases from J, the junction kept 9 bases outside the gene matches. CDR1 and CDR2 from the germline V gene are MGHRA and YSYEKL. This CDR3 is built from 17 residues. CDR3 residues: CASSQGGSGRARETQYF. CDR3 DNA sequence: TGCGCCAGCAGCCAAGGGGGTAGCGGGAGGGCCCGGGAGACCCAGTACTTC.

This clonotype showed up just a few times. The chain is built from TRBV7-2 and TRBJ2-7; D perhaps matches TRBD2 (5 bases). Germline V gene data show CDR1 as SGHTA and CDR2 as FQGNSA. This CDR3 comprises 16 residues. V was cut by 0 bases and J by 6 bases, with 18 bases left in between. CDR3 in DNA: TGTGCCAGCAGCTTAGCAACTAGTATGATGCAAACCGAGCAGTACTTC. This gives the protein CASSLATSMMQTEQYF. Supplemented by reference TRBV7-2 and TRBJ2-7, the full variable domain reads GAGVSQSPSNKVTEKGKDVELRCDPISGHTALYWYRQSLGQGLEFLIYFQGNSAPDKSGLPSDRFSAERTGGSVSTLTIQRTQQEDSAVYLCASSLATSMMQTEQYFGPGTRLTVT.

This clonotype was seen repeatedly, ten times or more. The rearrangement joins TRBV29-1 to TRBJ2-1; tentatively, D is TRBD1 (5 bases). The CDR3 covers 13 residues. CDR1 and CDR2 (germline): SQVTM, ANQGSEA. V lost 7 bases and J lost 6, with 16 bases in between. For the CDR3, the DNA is TGCAGCGCTAGGGAACAGGACCCCAATGAGCAGTTCTTC. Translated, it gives CSAREQDPNEQFF.

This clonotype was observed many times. For the CDR3, the DNA is TGTGCCAGCAGTTCAAAGGTATTCTACGAGCAGTACTTC. Encoded protein: CASSSKVFYEQYF. V gene TRBV6-5 combines with J gene TRBJ2-7; D is ambiguous. Looked up from germline, CDR1 is MNHEY and CDR2 is SVGAGI. Trimming shortened V by 4 bases and J by 3 bases, and 10 bases separated the two germline ends. There are 13 residues in the CDR3.

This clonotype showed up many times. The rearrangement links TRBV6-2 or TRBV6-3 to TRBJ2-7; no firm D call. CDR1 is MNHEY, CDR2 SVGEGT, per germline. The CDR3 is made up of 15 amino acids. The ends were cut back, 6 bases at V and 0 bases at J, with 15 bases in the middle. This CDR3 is CASRTHLSSSYEQYF. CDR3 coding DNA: TGTGCCAGCAGAACTCATCTTTCGAGCTCCTACGAGCAGTACTTC.

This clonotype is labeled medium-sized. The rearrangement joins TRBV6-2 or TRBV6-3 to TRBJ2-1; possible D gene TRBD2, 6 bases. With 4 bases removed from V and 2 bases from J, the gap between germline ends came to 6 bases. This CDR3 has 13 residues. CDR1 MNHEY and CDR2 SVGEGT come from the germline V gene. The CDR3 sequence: CASSSSAYNEQFF. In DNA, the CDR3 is TGTGCCAGCAGTTCTAGCGCCTACAATGAGCAGTTCTTC.

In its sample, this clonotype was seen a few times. CDR3 protein: CASSSGTGLENYGYTF. CDR3 DNA: TGTGCCAGCAGCTCCGGGACAGGGCTTGAGAACTATGGCTACACCTTC. V usage is TRBV7-3 and J usage is TRBJ1-2; 9 bases match TRBD1. This CDR3 has 16 residues. With V trimmed by 4 bases and J by 2 bases, 8 bases remained unmatched. The germline V gene encodes CDR1 SGHTA and CDR2 FQGTGA.

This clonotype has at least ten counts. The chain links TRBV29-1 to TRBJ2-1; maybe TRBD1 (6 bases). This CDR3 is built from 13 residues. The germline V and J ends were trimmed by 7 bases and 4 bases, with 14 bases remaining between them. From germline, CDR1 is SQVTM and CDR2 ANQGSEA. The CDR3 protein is CSADRKGYNEQFF. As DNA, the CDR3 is TGCAGCGCTGACAGGAAGGGGTACAATGAGCAGTTCTTC.

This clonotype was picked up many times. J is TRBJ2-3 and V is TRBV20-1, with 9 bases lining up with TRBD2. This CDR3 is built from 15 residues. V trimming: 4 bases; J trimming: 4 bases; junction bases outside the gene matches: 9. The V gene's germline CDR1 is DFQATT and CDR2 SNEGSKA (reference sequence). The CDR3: CSATSRERGADTQYF. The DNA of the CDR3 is TGCAGTGCTACCTCGAGGGAGCGGGGGGCAGATACGCAGTATTTT.

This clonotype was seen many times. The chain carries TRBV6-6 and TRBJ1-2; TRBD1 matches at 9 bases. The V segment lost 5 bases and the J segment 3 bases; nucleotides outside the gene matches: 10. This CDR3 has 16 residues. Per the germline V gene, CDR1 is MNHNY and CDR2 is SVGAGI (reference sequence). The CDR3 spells CASSAWTGAGYYGYTF. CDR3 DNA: TGTGCCAGCAGTGCCTGGACAGGGGCGGGTTACTATGGCTACACCTTC.

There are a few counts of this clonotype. CDR3: CASRQGVGTEAFF. The CDR3 DNA sequence: TGTGCCAGCAGACAGGGAGTCGGCACTGAAGCTTTCTTT. The rearrangement joins TRBV2 to TRBJ1-1; the D gene is possibly TRBD1 (6 bases). The germline V gene encodes CDR1 SNHLY and CDR2 FYNNEI. Trimming cost V 6 bases and J 4 bases, with 12 bases left between them. The CDR3 covers 13 residues.

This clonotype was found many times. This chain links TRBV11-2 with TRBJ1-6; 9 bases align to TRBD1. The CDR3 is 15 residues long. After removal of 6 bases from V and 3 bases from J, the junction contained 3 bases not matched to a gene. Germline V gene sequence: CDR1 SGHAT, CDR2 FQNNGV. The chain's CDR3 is CASRPGQGYNSPLHF. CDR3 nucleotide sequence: TGTGCCAGCAGGCCGGGACAGGGCTATAATTCACCCCTCCACTTT.

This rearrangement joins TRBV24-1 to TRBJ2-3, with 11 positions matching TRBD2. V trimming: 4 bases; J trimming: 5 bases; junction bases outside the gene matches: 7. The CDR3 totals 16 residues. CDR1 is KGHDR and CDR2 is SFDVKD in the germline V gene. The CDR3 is CATSEQTSGRQDTQYF. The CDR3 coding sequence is TGTGCCACCAGTGAGCAAACTAGCGGGAGACAAGATACGCAGTATTTT.

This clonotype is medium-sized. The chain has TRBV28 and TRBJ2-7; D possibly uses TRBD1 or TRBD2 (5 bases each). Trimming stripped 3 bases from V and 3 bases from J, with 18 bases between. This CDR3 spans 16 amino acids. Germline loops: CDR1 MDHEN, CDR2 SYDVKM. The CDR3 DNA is TGTGCCAGCAGTTTGGGGGTTGGGGTCAGGAGCTACGAGCAGTACTTC. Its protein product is CASSLGVGVRSYEQYF.

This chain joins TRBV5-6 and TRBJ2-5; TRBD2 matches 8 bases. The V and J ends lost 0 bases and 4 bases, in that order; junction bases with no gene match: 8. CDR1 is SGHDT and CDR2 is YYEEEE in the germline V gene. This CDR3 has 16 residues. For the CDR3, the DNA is TGTGCCAGCAGCTTGGCCCCGGCGGGAGGAAGAGAGACCCAGTACTTC. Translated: CASSLAPAGGRETQYF.

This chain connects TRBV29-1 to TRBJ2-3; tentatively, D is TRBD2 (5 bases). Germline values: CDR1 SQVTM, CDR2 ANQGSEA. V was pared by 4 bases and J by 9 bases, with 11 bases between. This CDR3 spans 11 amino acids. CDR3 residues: CSVGEERTQYF. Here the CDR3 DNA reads TGCAGCGTTGGAGAGGAGCGGACGCAGTATTTT.

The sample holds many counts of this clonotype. CDR3 region: CASSEAERPHEQFF. The CDR3 DNA is TGCGCCAGCAGTGAGGCCGAAAGGCCCCATGAGCAGTTCTTC. The V gene is TRBV10-2, the J gene TRBJ2-1, with D hard to call. Trimming shortened V by 2 bases and J by 8 bases, and 13 bases separated the two germline ends. The CDR3 length is 14 residues. CDR1 and CDR2 (germline): WSHSY, SAAADI.